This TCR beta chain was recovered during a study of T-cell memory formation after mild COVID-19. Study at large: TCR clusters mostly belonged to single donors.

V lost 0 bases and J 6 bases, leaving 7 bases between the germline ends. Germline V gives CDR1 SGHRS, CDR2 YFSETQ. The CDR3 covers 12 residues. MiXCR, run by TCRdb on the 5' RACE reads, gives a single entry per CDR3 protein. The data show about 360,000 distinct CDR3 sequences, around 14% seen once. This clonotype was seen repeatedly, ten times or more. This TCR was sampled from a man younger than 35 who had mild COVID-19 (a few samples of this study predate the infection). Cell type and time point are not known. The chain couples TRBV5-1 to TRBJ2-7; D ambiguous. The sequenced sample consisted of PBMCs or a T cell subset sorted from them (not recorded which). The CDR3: CASSLGSLEQYF. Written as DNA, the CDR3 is TGCGCCAGCAGCTTGGGCTCCCTCGAGCAGTACTTC.